The rows below give T cell receptor beta chains drawn from one sample of a study of control samples from healthy donors and cancer patients. Generated by immunoSEQ multiplex PCR, the TCRdb table keeps only in-frame clones and is missing some. This repertoire shows roughly 450,000 clones, roughly 90% found once; its top ten account for 6% to 7%. The sample consisted of PBMCs. These receptor sequences come from a man aged 40-49 years with head and neck cancer. Each CDR3 is given with its conserved first and last residue. D genes are given only for firm matches. Not every row has a clone size; where given, it reads once, few, many or a size class.

abundance	v_gene	d_gene	j_gene	CDR3aa	CDR3nt
-	TRBV19	-	TRBJ1-4	CASSPIGHPGGEKLFF	TGTGCCAGTAGTCCCATTGGGCACCCAGGAGGTGAAAAACTGTTTTTT
few	TRBV7-2	TRBD1	TRBJ1-2	CASSLTPRDRGRGYTF	TGTGCCAGCAGCTTAACCCCCAGGGACAGGGGGCGCGGCTACACCTTC
-	TRBV9	-	TRBJ1-4	CASSGGHTSSDEKLFF	TGTGCCAGCAGCGGGGGACACACGTCGTCGGATGAAAAACTGTTTTTT
-	TRBV3-1/TRBV3-2	TRBD2	TRBJ2-1	CASSRLAGGSDNEQFF	TGTGCCAGCAGCAGACTAGCGGGGGGCTCGGACAATGAGCAGTTCTTC
-	TRBV7-9	-	TRBJ2-7	CASSLAGDYEQYF	TGTGCCAGCAGCTTAGCCGGGGACTACGAGCAGTACTTC
-	TRBV5-4	TRBD1	TRBJ1-2	CASSLQGAPGYTF	TGTGCCAGCAGCTTACAGGGGGCCCCTGGCTACACCTTC
-	TRBV9	TRBD2	TRBJ2-7	CASSVRTSGTHYEQYF	TGTGCCAGCAGCGTCCGGACTAGCGGGACCCACTACGAGCAGTACTTC
-	TRBV4-3	-	TRBJ1-4	CASSQRPLTNEKLFF	TGCGCCAGCAGCCAACGACCGCTGACTAATGAAAAACTGTTTTTT
-	TRBV19	-	TRBJ1-1	CASSIPGGRDTEAFF	TGTGCCAGTAGTATACCCGGGGGCAGGGACACTGAAGCTTTCTTT
-	TRBV7-9	-	TRBJ1-2	CASSLYVTGAGYGYTF	TGTGCCAGCAGCTTATATGTGACCGGGGCGGGCTATGGCTACACCTTC
-	TRBV5-4	-	TRBJ1-2	CASSLDYSGYTF	TGTGCCAGCAGCTTAGACTATAGTGGCTACACCTTC
-	TRBV7-2	-	TRBJ2-3	CASSLAGGRTDTQYF	TGTGCCAGCAGCTTAGCGGGGGGGCGCACAGATACGCAGTATTTT
-	TRBV13	TRBD1	TRBJ2-7	CASSRSPRTGSYEQYF	TGTGCCAGCAGCCGATCCCCCCGGACAGGGTCCTACGAGCAGTACTTC
-	TRBV7-8	TRBD2	TRBJ2-1	CASSSLGGGRDEQFF	TGTGCCAGCAGCTCGCTCGGCGGGGGGAGAGATGAGCAGTTCTTC
-	TRBV11-2	-	TRBJ1-1	CASSFNGGWTEAFF	TGTGCCAGCAGCTTTAACGGGGGATGGACTGAAGCTTTCTTT
-	TRBV2	-	TRBJ1-6	CASSALNYNSPLHF	TGTGCCAGCAGTGCCTTAAACTATAATTCACCCCTCCACTTT
-	TRBV11-2	-	TRBJ2-6	CASSLVLSGAGANVLTF	TGTGCCAGCAGCTTAGTTTTGTCGGGAGCTGGGGCCAACGTCCTGACTTTC
-	TRBV5-1	TRBD2	TRBJ2-1	CASSTRWGGGIYNEQFF	TGCGCCAGCAGCACCCGATGGGGCGGGGGGATTTACAATGAGCAGTTCTTC
-	TRBV5-1	-	TRBJ2-4	CASSPATGGGENIQYF	TGCGCCAGCAGCCCCGCCACGGGGGGCGGAGAAAACATTCAGTACTTC
few	TRBV9	-	TRBJ2-7	CASSALGTEQYF	TGTGCCAGCAGCGCCCTGGGGACAGAGCAGTACTTC
-	TRBV6-1	-	TRBJ2-1	CASSEGSLVTEEQFF	TGTGCCAGCAGTGAAGGATCCCTAGTCACGGAAGAGCAGTTCTTC
-	TRBV6-1	-	TRBJ2-1	CASSEPAGAGKDEQFF	TGTGCCAGCAGTGAACCGGCTGGGGCAGGGAAGGATGAGCAGTTCTTC
-	TRBV9	-	TRBJ2-1	CASTAGYSYNEQFF	TGTGCCAGCACCGCAGGGTATTCCTACAATGAGCAGTTCTTC
-	TRBV5-6	-	TRBJ1-2	CASSLAAVYGYTF	TGTGCCAGCAGCTTGGCGGCAGTCTATGGCTACACCTTC